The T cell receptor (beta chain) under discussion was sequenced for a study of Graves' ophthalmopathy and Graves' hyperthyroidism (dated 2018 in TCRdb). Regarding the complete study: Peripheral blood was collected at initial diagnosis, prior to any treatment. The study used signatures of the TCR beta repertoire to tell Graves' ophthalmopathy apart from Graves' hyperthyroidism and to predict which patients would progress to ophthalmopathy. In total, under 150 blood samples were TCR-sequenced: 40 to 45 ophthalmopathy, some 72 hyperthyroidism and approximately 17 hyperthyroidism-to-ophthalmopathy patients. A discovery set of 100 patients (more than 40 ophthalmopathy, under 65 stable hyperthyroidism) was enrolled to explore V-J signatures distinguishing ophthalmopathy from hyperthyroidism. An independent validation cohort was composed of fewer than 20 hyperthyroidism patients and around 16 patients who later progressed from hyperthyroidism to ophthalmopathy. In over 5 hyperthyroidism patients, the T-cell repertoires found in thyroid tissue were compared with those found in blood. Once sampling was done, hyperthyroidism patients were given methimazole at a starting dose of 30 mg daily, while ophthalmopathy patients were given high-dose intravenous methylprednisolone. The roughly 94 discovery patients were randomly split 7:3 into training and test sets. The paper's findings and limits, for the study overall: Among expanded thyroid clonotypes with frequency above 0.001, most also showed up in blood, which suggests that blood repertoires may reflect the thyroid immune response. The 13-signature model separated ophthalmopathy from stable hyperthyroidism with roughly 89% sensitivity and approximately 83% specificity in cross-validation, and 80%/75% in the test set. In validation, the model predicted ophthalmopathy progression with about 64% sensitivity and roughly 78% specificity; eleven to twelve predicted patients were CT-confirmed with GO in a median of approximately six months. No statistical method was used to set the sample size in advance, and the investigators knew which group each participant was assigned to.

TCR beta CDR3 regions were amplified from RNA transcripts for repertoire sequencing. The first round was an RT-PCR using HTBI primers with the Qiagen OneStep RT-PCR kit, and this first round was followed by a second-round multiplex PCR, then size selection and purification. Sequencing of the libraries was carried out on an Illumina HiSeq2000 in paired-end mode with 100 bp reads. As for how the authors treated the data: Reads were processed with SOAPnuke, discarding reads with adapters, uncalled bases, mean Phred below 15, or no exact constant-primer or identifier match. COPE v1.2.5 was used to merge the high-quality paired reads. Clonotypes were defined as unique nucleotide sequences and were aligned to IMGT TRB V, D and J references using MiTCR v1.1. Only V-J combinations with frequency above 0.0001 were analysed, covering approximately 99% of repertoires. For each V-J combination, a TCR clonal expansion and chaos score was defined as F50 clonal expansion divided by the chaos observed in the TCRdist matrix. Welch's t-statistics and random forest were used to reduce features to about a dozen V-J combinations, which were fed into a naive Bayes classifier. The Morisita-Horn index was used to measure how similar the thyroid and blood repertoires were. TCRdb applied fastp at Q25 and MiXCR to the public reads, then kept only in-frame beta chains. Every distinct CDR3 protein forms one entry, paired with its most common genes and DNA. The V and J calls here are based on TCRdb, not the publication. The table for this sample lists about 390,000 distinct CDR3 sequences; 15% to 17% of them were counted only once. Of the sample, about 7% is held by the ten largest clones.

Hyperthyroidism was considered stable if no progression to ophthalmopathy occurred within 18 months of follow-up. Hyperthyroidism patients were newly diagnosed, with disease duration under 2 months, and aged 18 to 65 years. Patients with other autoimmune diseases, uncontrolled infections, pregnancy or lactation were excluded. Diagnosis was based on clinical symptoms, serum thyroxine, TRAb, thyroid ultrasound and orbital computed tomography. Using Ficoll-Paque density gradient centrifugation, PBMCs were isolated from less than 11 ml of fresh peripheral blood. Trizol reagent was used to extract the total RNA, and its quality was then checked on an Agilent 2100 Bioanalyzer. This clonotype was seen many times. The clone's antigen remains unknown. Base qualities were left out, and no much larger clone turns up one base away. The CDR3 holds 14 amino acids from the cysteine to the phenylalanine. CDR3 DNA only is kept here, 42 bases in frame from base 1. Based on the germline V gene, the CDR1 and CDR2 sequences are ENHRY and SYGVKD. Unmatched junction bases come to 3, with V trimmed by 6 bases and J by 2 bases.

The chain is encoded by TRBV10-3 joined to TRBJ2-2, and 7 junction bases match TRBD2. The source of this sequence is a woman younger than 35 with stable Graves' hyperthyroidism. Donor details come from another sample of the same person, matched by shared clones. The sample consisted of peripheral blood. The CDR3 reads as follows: CAIRTSPNTGELFF. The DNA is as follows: TGTGCCATCAGGACTAGCCCTAACACCGGGGAGCTGTTTTTT.